The 3 T cell receptor beta chains below come from one sample, sequenced in a study of blood T cell repertoires in COVID-19. Clones were read by immunoSEQ multiplex PCR, and TCRdb kept only the in-frame ones, dropping some. The data show roughly 430,000 clones, with over 75% seen just once and roughly 1.9% held by the top ten. Sequences were obtained from PBMCs or T cells enriched from blood (not recorded which). The receptor source for this set is a woman aged 40 to 50 with acute COVID-19.

The chain couples TRBV9 to TRBJ2-1, with 9 bases matching TRBD2. The J segment lost 0 bases and the V segment lost 2 bases, leaving 3 bases of the junction unmatched. Per germline, CDR1 SGDLS and CDR2 YYNGEE. The CDR3 runs 16 residues. This CDR3 is CASSVSGGNSYNEQFF. The CDR3 region has the DNA TGTGCCAGCAGCGTTAGCGGGGGTAACTCCTACAATGAGCAGTTCTTC.

V gene TRBV28 combines with J gene TRBJ2-1; tentatively, D is TRBD1 (6 bases). This CDR3 spans 13 amino acids. V was pared by 11 bases and J by 4 bases, with 15 bases between. Per germline, CDR1 MDHEN and CDR2 SYDVKM. CDR3 residues: CAARGTGYNEQFF. The CDR3 DNA reads as TGTGCCGCCAGGGGCACAGGGTACAATGAGCAGTTCTTC.

This chain uses TRBV24-1 with TRBJ2-7; D is ambiguous. V was cut by 0 bases and J by 0 bases, with 11 bases left in between. Per germline, CDR1 KGHDR and CDR2 SFDVKD. The CDR3 runs to 16 residues. CDR3 in DNA: TGTGCCACCAGTGATTTGGGGCAGGTTAGCTCCTACGAGCAGTACTTC. As protein: CATSDLGQVSSYEQYF.